The text below deals with one T cell receptor beta chain. Source study methods: Estimated nucleated cell counts came from reference gene primer amplification. Here immunoSEQ multiplex PCR was the method, and the copy in TCRdb shows in-frame clones only, minus some. V and J calls and clone size come straight from that table; D and trimming were deduced from the DNA. The sample contains around 210,000 clones, 80% to 90% of which appear only once. Recovered Cohort 3 donors showed two negative PCRs, clearance, or symptom resolution. The record originates from a study of blood T cell repertoires in COVID-19. Study overall: COVID-19 samples from acute and convalescent phases originated in the United States, Italy and Spain.

Trimming took 1 base from V and 2 from J; bases not matched to a gene: 2. This CDR3 contains 15 residues. Germline assignment: CDR1 MDHEN and CDR2 SYDVKM. This receptor was identified in a young woman who had recovered from COVID-19. The sample consisted of PBMCs or T cells enriched from blood (not recorded which). V usage is TRBV28 and J usage is TRBJ1-2; 9 bases map to TRBD1. CDR3 DNA sequence: TGTGCCAGCAGTTTATTGGGGACAGGGAACTATGGCTACACCTTC. This translates into CASSLLGTGNYGYTF.